This record concerns one TCR beta chain sequence. Its antigen is not yet known. No base quality values were provided; no much bigger clone lies one nucleotide off. This specimen comes from a study of OX40 agonist ivuxolimab in advanced cancers. Concerning the study at large: Ivuxolimab was an agonistic, fully human IgG2 monoclonal antibody directed against OX40 (CD134), a costimulatory receptor. Partial responses occurred in three dose-escalation patients: two with cutaneous melanoma and one with hepatocellular carcinoma. Intravenous ivuxolimab was administered to patients every 2 weeks at six dose levels: 0.01, 0.1, 0.3, 1.5, 3 and 10 mg/kg. Of the approximately 50 dose-escalation patients, hepatocellular carcinoma was present in around 20, melanoma in roughly 15, renal cell carcinoma in 9 and head and neck cancer in 9. The paper reports the monotherapy dose-escalation portion (N of about 50 patients) of the phase I ivuxolimab trial. Patients were allowed to have had prior anti-PD-1, anti-PD-L1 or anti-CTLA-4 therapy, and 40% of the dose-escalation patients had previously received checkpoint inhibitors. In the dose-escalation cohort, approximately 82% of patients were male, and the mean age was roughly 60 years with a range of about 20 to 90. Peripheral TCRbeta sequencing aimed to test whether ivuxolimab altered TCR sequence diversity and caused clonal T-cell expansion. On the study overall, not on this receptor specifically: After ivuxolimab, expanded clones were on average more numerous among CD8+ T cells than among CD4+ T cells. The antigen specificity of the peripheral T cells that underwent clonal expansion was not determined. At doses of 0.1 to 3.0 mg/kg, clonal expansion of both CD4+ and CD8+ T cells in blood was seen between baseline and week 6. Low levels of normalized T-cell clonal expansion were also seen in some nonresponding patients. In partial responders in the 0.1-3.0 mg/kg groups, normalized peripheral clonal expansion was found to be among the lowest, especially among CD8+ T cells.

Deletion took 3 bases off V and 0 bases off J, with a span of 6 bases between the germline ends. The germline V gene sets CDR1 to SGHDT and CDR2 to YYEEEE. There are 13 amino acids in the CDR3, from cysteine to phenylalanine inclusive. Only CDR3 DNA is held: 39 bases, read in frame from base 1. To sequence the TCRbeta CDR3 region, genomic DNA was isolated from the sorted cells. The immunoSEQ Assay was used for sequencing of TCRbeta CDR3 regions. Held by TCRdb, this immuneACCESS table contains in-frame sequences only and omits some clones. Under half of the omission traces to an unresolved V gene where checked; the cause of the rest is unknown. In all, the sample holds roughly 66,000 clones, and roughly 87% of those were seen once. The top ten clonotypes cover approximately 2.5% of the sample. The trial excluded patients who had a history of autoimmune disease or were on systemic immunosuppression. Peripheral blood for TCR sequencing was collected from all dose cohorts at baseline, on cycle 4 day 1, and on cycle 7 day 1. The samples were taken from a phase I, first-in-human, multicenter, open-label dose-escalation trial of ivuxolimab. The trial enrolled adults with locally advanced or metastatic head and neck squamous cell, hepatocellular, melanoma or renal cell carcinoma. Before TCR sequencing, CD4+ T cells and CD8+ T cells were sorted from peripheral blood as separate populations.

This receptor was taken from an adult with an advanced solid tumor such as melanoma, head and neck, liver or kidney cancer. The sequencing used CD4+ or CD8+ T cells sorted from blood, collected in a trial of the OX40 agonist ivuxolimab. This sequence uses TRBV5-6 and TRBJ1-1; a confident D gene designation cannot be given. CDR3 region: CASSSPLNTEAFF. The sequenced DNA: TGTGCCAGCAGCTCCCCCTTGAACACTGAAGCTTTCTTT.